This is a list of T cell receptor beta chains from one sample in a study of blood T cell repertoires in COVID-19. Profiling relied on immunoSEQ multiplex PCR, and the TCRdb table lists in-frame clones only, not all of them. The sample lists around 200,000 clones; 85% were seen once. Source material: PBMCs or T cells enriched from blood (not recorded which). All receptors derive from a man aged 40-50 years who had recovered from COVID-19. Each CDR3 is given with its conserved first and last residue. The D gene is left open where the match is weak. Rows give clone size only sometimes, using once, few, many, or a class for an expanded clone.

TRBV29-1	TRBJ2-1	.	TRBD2	TGCAGCGGATGGACTAGCGGAGGGGGGTACAATGAGCAGTTCTTC	CSGWTSGGGYNEQFF
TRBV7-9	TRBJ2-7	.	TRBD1	TGTGCCAGCAGCTTACCAGCCGGGACAGGACGCCCTGACGAGCAGTACTTC	CASSLPAGTGRPDEQYF
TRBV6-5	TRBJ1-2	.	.	TGTGCCAGCAGTTACCGACCGGGTTTCTATGGCTACACCTTC	CASSYRPGFYGYTF
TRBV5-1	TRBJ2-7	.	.	TGCGCCAGCAGCTTGACGGGGTACGAGCAGTACTTC	CASSLTGYEQYF
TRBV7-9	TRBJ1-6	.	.	TGTGCCAGCAGCTTCTGGAGCCTGAATTCACCCCTCCACTTT	CASSFWSLNSPLHF
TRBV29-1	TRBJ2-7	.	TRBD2	TGCAGCGTTGAAAGGCTAGCGGGAGCCTCCTACGAGCAGTACTTC	CSVERLAGASYEQYF
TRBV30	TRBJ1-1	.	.	TGTGCCTGGAGGGGGGCCAACACTGAAGCTTTCTTT	CAWRGANTEAFF
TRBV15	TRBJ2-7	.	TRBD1	TGTGCCACCAGCAACCCGGGACAGGGGGTCAGGGAGCAGTACTTC	CATSNPGQGVREQYF
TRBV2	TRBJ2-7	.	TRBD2	TGTGCCAGCAGGCGTTCCCCTAGCGGGAGCCGGTCCTACGAGCAGTACTTC	CASRRSPSGSRSYEQYF
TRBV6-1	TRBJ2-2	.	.	TGTGCCAGCAGTGATGCCTCAGGGTTCGCCGGGGAGCTGTTTTTT	CASSDASGFAGELFF
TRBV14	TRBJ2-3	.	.	TGTGCCAGCAGCCAAGAAAATCAGGCGGATACGCAGTATTTT	CASSQENQADTQYF
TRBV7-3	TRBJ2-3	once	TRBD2	TGTGCCAGCAGCTTAGGGACTAGCGGGGATACGCAGTATTTT	CASSLGTSGDTQYF
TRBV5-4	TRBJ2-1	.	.	TGTGCCAGCAGCTTTGGAAGGGGGGGAGCCAATGAGCAGTTCTTC	CASSFGRGGANEQFF
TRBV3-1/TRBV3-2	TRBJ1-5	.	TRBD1	TGTGCCAGCAGCCAAACAGGGGGGACTAGCAATCAGCCCCAGCATTTT	CASSQTGGTSNQPQHF
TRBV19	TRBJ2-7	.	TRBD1	TGTGCCAGTAGTCCTCCCCCCGGGACAGGCGTCTACGAGCAGTACTTC	CASSPPPGTGVYEQYF
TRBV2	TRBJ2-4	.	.	TGTGCCAGCAGAGACTCAGGGTACGGAAACATTCAGTACTTC	CASRDSGYGNIQYF
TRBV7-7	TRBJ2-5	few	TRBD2	TGTGCTAGCAGCTTACCGGGGACTAGCGGGAGAGAGACCCAGTACTTC	CASSLPGTSGRETQYF
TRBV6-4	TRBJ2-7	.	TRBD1	TGTGCCAGCATTTGCGAGGGGGCACCTTTTGGGTTCGAGCAGTACTTC	CASICEGAPFGFEQYF
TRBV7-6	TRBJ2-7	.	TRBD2	TGTGCCAGCAGCGCGGGAGATTTCTTGTACGAGCAGTACTTC	CASSAGDFLYEQYF
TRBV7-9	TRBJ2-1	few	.	TGTGCCAGCAGCTCCGCTGGCGGTGAGCAGTTCTTC	CASSSAGGEQFF
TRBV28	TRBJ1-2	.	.	TGTGCCAGCAGGAAACAGGGAAACTATGGCTACACCTTC	CASRKQGNYGYTF
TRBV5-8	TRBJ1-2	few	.	TGTGCCAGCAGCTATTTGCGGAGCTATGGCTACACCTTC	CASSYLRSYGYTF
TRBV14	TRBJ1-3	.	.	TGTGCCAGCAGCCAAGTAGCCCGCGGATCTCTCTGGGCTGGAAACACCATATATTTT	CASSQVARGSLWAGNTIYF
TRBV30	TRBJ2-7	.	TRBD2	TGTGCCTGGAGTAGCGGGAGTTCGTCCGTTGTCGAGCAGTACTTC	CAWSSGSSSVVEQYF
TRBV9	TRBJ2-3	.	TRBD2	TGTGCCAGCAGCGTAGTAGCGGGAGGTACAGATACGCAGTATTTT	CASSVVAGGTDTQYF
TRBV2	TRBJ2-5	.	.	TGTGCCAGCAGCTGGAGGGAGACCCAGTACTTC	CASSWRETQYF
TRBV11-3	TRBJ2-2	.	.	TGTGCCAGCAGCTTATCGAGAAACACCGGGGAGCTGTTTTTT	CASSLSRNTGELFF
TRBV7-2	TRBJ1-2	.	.	TGTGCCAGCAGCTTAAGAGTCGGAGGGAGCTATGGCTACACCTTC	CASSLRVGGSYGYTF
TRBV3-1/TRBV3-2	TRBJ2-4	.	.	TGTGCCAGCAGCCAAGCGAGCGCAGGGCAGGGGAGAGCCAAAAACATTCAGTACTTC	CASSQASAGQGRAKNIQYF
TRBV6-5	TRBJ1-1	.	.	TGTGCCAGCAGTTACGGGCCGGCGGGGACGGCTTTCTTT	CASSYGPAGTAFF
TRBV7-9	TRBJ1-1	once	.	TGTGCCAGCAGCCCCCCGGACAGGAACACTGAAGCTTTCTTT	CASSPPDRNTEAFF
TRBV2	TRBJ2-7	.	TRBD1	TGTGCCAGCAGTATCGGACAGGGGATTTACGAGCAGTACTTC	CASSIGQGIYEQYF
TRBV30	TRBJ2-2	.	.	TGTGCCTGGGTGAGCCAATCTTACACCGGGGAGCTGTTTTTT	CAWVSQSYTGELFF
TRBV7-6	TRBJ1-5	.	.	TGTGCCAGCAGCTTAGGCGGGGGTAGCAATCAGCCCCAGCATTTT	CASSLGGGSNQPQHF
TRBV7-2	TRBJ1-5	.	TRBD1	TGTGCCAGCAGCTTAAGGCAGGGGGGACAGCCCCAGCATTTT	CASSLRQGGQPQHF
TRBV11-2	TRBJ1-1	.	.	TGTGCCAGCAGCTTAGTCGGAGGCGCCGGGATGAACACTGAAGCTTTCTTT	CASSLVGGAGMNTEAFF
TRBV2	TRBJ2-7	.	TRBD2	TGTGCCAGCAGAGCCGGGACTAGTTTCTCCTACGAGCAGTACTTC	CASRAGTSFSYEQYF
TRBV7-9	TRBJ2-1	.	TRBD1	TGTGCCAGCAGCGGGCAGGGGGCGCGGTACAATGAGCAGTTCTTC	CASSGQGARYNEQFF
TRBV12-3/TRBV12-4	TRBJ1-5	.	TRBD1	TGTGCCAGCAACCGGGACAGGTATTCGCCCCAGCATTTT	CASNRDRYSPQHF
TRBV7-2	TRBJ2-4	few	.	TGTGCCAGCAGCTTAGACGTGTCTATAGCCAAAAACATTCAGTACTTC	CASSLDVSIAKNIQYF
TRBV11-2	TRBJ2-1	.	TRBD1	TGTGCCAGCAGACCACGGGACAGGCAATACAATGAGCAGTTCTTC	CASRPRDRQYNEQFF
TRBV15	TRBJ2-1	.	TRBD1	TGTGCCACCAGCAGAGGGGACAGGGCGTCCTACAATGAGCAGTTCTTC	CATSRGDRASYNEQFF
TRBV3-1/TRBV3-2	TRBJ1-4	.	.	TGTGCCAGCAGCCAAAATGGAGCAACTAATGAAAAACTGTTTTTT	CASSQNGATNEKLFF
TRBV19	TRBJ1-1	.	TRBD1	TGTGCCAGTAGTACCTCCTCGACAGGGTACACTGAAGCTTTCTTT	CASSTSSTGYTEAFF
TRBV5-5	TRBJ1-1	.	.	TGTGCCAGCAGCTTACATCCTACTGAAGCTTTCTTT	CASSLHPTEAFF
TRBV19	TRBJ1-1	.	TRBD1	TGTGCCAGTAGCTGGACAGGGATGAACACTGAAGCTTTCTTT	CASSWTGMNTEAFF
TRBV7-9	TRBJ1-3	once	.	TGTGCCAGCAGCCCCTCCGACTCCGGCTCTGGAAACACCATATATTTT	CASSPSDSGSGNTIYF
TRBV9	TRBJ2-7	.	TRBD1	TGTGCCAGCAGCAAATCGGGACAGGGGTCCTACGAGCAGTACTTC	CASSKSGQGSYEQYF
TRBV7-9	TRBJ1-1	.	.	TGTGCCAGCAGCCCAACCGACAGCGTGAACACTGAAGCTTTCTTT	CASSPTDSVNTEAFF
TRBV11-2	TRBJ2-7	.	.	TGTGCCAGCAGCTTAGGCCCGACAGACCTGGGCGACGAGCAGTACTTC	CASSLGPTDLGDEQYF
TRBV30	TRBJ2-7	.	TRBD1	TGTGCCTGGAGTCCTCCAAGGGACAGTACCTACGAGCAGTACTTC	CAWSPPRDSTYEQYF
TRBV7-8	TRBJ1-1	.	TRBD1	TGTGCCAGCAGCTGGACAGGGGTTATCACTGAAGCTTTCTTT	CASSWTGVITEAFF
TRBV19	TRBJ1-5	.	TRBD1	TGTGCCAGTAGCACAGGACAGGGGGCCGTTCAGCCCCAGCATTTT	CASSTGQGAVQPQHF